The present entry profiles one T cell receptor (beta chain) with its context. Its specific antigen is unknown. No base quality values were provided; no much bigger clone lies one nucleotide off. The data originate from a study of blood T cells in healthy people across ages (dated by TCRdb to the mid-2010s). In terms of the full investigation: In model experiments, template switching captured about one uniquely barcoded TCR beta cDNA molecule for every two T cells. Using deep sequencing normalized with unique cDNA molecular identifiers, the study measured how TCR beta repertoire diversity changes with age. The donors were divided into four age groups: young (average around 16 years), middle-aged (about 40), aged (approximately 59) and long-lived (roughly 82). To avoid experimental bias, donors of different ages were distributed randomly across sequencing lanes. Two additional independent replicas of 1 million unique cDNA reads from the same blood draw were analyzed for two donors (one aged 18 to 30 and one aged 80 or older). Study-level results and caveats: Bulk unsorted PBMC profiling prevented conclusive comparison of naive and antigen-experienced compartments. Compared with the aged group, the long-lived group had more naive CD4+ T cells, fewer expanded clones and increased TCR diversity, a pattern suggesting age selection. Observed TCR beta diversity per million T cells fell roughly linearly with age, and a significant reduction was already apparent by age roughly 41. There was a strong correlation between observed TCR beta diversity and the percentage of naive T cells measured by flow cytometry. Donor CMV infection status was unknown, potentially confounding age-related changes in expanded clonotypes. Estimates of total diversity based on one million sequenced T cells were regarded as lower bounds and as underestimates.

The donors were about 40 Caucasian individuals from Russia, aged roughly 6 to 100 years, who were systemically healthy. Around 10 milliliters of peripheral blood were collected from each donor into EDTA-treated Vacutainer tubes. Ficoll-Paque density-gradient centrifugation was used to isolate PBMCs, with at least 7 million per sample. Total RNA, at least 5 micrograms per sample, was extracted from PBMCs with Trizol reagent. Naive CD45RAhigh/CD27high T cell percentages were measured by flow cytometry on a PBMC aliquot from every donor. The method was 5' RACE. Sequencing instrument: Illumina HiSeq 2500. A second about 7 to 11 cycle PCR used a sample-barcoded 5' primer and a J-beta primer mix. A unique molecular identifier was introduced onto each TCR beta cDNA molecule by a template-switch 5' adaptor carrying 12 random nucleotides. At least 2.5 million CDR3-containing paired-end reads were obtained from each sample. First-strand cDNA synthesis was performed from all RNA using the Mint cDNA synthesis kit, with priming by a TRBC-specific oligonucleotide. Following uracil-DNA glycosylase treatment, a first 18-cycle PCR with universal primers M1SS and BC2_uni_R was performed on all cDNA. The original pipeline was this. For normalization, 1 million high-quality reads were randomly selected from each sample, with every read carrying a distinct molecular identifier. Reads with shared molecular identifiers were discarded instead of being binned into consensus sequences. CDR3 identification, clonotype clustering and error correction used MiTCR with a Q25 quality threshold and the strictest error-elimination algorithm. A nonparametric unseen species model with Euler transformation was used to estimate a lower bound on total TCR beta diversity. Through fastp at Q25 and MiXCR, TCRdb rebuilt clones from the public reads, retaining in-frame beta chains. When rows share a CDR3 protein, they turn into one entry using the most common DNA and genes. TCRdb's processing, not the study's, gives the V and J calls here. This sample is represented by some 1,500,000 distinct CDR3 sequences; approximately 43% of them were singletons. The top ten constitute about 4% of the sample.

The TCR comes from a woman aged 18-29 years in good health. The sequencing input was blood.

The DNA is TGTGCCAGCAGCTCTATGTGGTCCACAGATACGCAGTATTTT. Translated, it reads CASSSMWSTDTQYF. The chain is encoded by TRBV11-2 joined to TRBJ2-3; the D gene cannot be named for sure. V is reduced by 4 bases and J by 2 bases, leaving a spacing of 10 bases between them. The CDR1 and CDR2 encoded by the germline V gene are SGHAT and FQNNGV. From the cysteine through the phenylalanine, the CDR3 covers 14 amino acids. The kept DNA is CDR3 alone, 42 bases in frame from the first base.